The rows below give T cell receptor beta chains drawn from one sample of a study of blood T cell repertoires in COVID-19. Clones were read by immunoSEQ multiplex PCR, and TCRdb kept only the in-frame ones, dropping some. The repertoire holds about 190,000 clones, with roughly four fifths as singletons. Sequencing used peripheral blood. Source of these receptors: a woman in her 50s with acute or convalescent COVID-19. CDR3s include the opening cysteine and the closing phenylalanine or tryptophan. Fields, in order: D gene, J gene, clone size, V gene, CDR3 protein, CDR3 DNA. D genes are given only for firm matches. Some rows mark clone size as missing; the rest say once, few, many or name a class of expanded clone.

>TRBD2|TRBJ2-7|-|TRBV19
CASRQAGGTYEQYF
TGTGCCAGTAGGCAAGCGGGGGGTACCTACGAGCAGTACTTC
>TRBD2|TRBJ2-1|-|TRBV19
CASTPSGRRNEQFF
TGTGCCAGTACCCCTAGCGGGAGAAGAAATGAGCAGTTCTTC
>-|TRBJ1-6|-|TRBV5-1
CASSLWSSYNSPLHF
TGCGCCAGCAGCTTGTGGAGCTCCTATAATTCACCCCTCCACTTT
>-|TRBJ2-7|few|TRBV11-3
CASSLNGMSYEQYF
TGTGCCAGCAGCTTAAACGGGATGTCCTACGAGCAGTACTTC
>TRBD1|TRBJ1-1|few|TRBV28
CASHPPRQGLMNTEAFF
TGTGCCAGCCACCCTCCCCGACAGGGATTAATGAACACTGAAGCTTTCTTT
>-|TRBJ1-1|-|TRBV9
CASSVVSQGSAEAFF
TGTGCCAGCAGCGTAGTGTCCCAGGGATCGGCTGAAGCTTTCTTT
>TRBD1|TRBJ1-1|-|TRBV15
CATSGQDNTEAFF
TGTGCCACCAGCGGACAGGATAACACTGAAGCTTTCTTT
>-|TRBJ2-1|-|TRBV20-1
CSAGPRAGQFF
TGCAGTGCTGGTCCTAGAGCTGGGCAGTTCTTC
>TRBD2|TRBJ2-2|few|TRBV4-2
CASSQDASGGPNTGELFF
TGTGCCAGCAGCCAAGACGCTAGCGGGGGGCCGAACACCGGGGAGCTGTTTTTT
>-|TRBJ1-1|once|TRBV29-1
CSVEGPVLNTEAFF
TGCAGCGTTGAGGGCCCAGTTCTGAACACTGAAGCTTTCTTT
>TRBD1|TRBJ2-6|once|TRBV9
CASSVGRGQGIGSGANVLTF
TGTGCCAGCAGCGTAGGAAGGGGACAGGGGATCGGCTCTGGGGCCAACGTCCTGACTTTC
>TRBD2|TRBJ2-4|-|TRBV18
CASSPTREDRDYSNIQYF
TGTGCCAGCTCACCCACACGGGAGGACCGGGACTACTCAAACATTCAGTACTTC
>-|TRBJ1-6|once|TRBV10-1
CASSATLGGSPLHF
TGCGCCAGCAGTGCAACCCTAGGAGGTTCACCCCTCCACTTT
>TRBD1|TRBJ1-5|-|TRBV7-2
CASSSDRANQPQHF
TGTGCCAGCAGCTCGGACAGGGCTAATCAGCCCCAGCATTTT
>-|TRBJ1-1|-|TRBV28
CASRIRQQNTEAFF
TGTGCCAGCAGGATAAGACAGCAGAACACTGAAGCTTTCTTT
>-|TRBJ1-2|-|TRBV27
CASSWAQGYGYTF
TGTGCCAGCAGTTGGGCACAGGGCTATGGCTACACCTTC
>-|TRBJ2-3|-|TRBV21-1
CAEDRGACTDTQYF
TGTGCCGAAGACAGGGGTGCCTGCACAGATACGCAGTATTTT
>TRBD1|TRBJ2-7|once|TRBV28
CASSSPGTGDYEQYF
TGTGCCAGCAGTTCCCCCGGGACAGGGGACTACGAGCAGTACTTC
>TRBD2|TRBJ2-7|few|TRBV19
CASSIKRRTSGTEEQYF
TGTGCCAGTAGTATCAAACGTAGGACTAGCGGGACTGAGGAGCAGTACTTC
>-|TRBJ1-6|few|TRBV7-2
CASSLRQPRGSPLHF
TGTGCCAGCAGCTTAAGACAGCCCAGGGGTTCACCCCTCCACTTT